The 21 T cell receptor beta chains below were found in one sample sequenced in a study of neurological immune-mediated disorders. Via MiXCR, TCRdb re-called the 5' RACE reads, giving one row per CDR3 protein. The sample consists of roughly 60,000 distinct CDR3 sequences, under 5% of them appearing once. The specimen sequenced was CD4+ T cells from blood. The source of these receptors is a woman aged 40 to 50 with multiple sclerosis.

Ten or more counts support this clonotype. The gene calls are TRBV11-2 and TRBJ1-2, with 10 bases matching TRBD1. The length of the CDR3 is 15 residues. The ends lost 1 base at V and 7 bases at J; junction bases unmatched: 6. Germline values: CDR1 SGHAT, CDR2 FQNNGV. The CDR3 nucleotides are TGTGCCAGCAGCTTAGCCCCGGGACAGGGGCCTGGCTACACCTTC. Protein sequence: CASSLAPGQGPGYTF.

This clonotype was seen many times. The chain's CDR3 is CASRARLAGSDTQYF. DNA for the CDR3: TGTGCCAGCAGGGCCCGACTAGCGGGGTCAGATACGCAGTATTTT. V and J are TRBV12-3 or TRBV12-4 and TRBJ2-3, with 11 positions matching TRBD2. Trimming cost V 6 bases and J 4 bases; bases outside gene matches: 6. The CDR3 runs to 15 residues.

This clonotype was counted at least ten times. The rearrangement uses TRBV12-3 or TRBV12-4 and TRBJ1-3; TRBD1 aligns across 9 bases. J gave up 1 base and V 6 bases, and 7 bases lay outside the gene matches. The CDR3 has 16 amino acids. This chain's CDR3 is CASRYDRGSSGNTIYF. In DNA, the CDR3 is TGTGCCAGCAGATACGACAGGGGGTCATCTGGAAACACCATATATTTT.

This clonotype was recorded many times. This rearrangement joins TRBV7-8 to TRBJ1-2, with D tentatively TRBD1 (6 bases). Per germline, CDR1 SGHVS and CDR2 FQNEAQ. The CDR3 has 12 residues. V was shortened by 3 bases and J by 5 bases, with 7 bases between the two germline ends. The CDR3 DNA reads TGTGCCAGCAGCTTTGGACAGTATGGCTACACCTTC. Amino acid sequence: CASSFGQYGYTF.

In this sample, this clonotype turned up many times. A junction boundary mismatches the germline segment, possibly from a read error. V is TRBV7-7 and J is TRBJ2-1, with 7 bases that match TRBD2. CDR1 is SSHAT, CDR2 FNYEAQ, per germline (reference sequence). There are 12 residues in the CDR3. Written as DNA, the CDR3 is TGTGCCAGCAGCTTAGGGGAGGGGCCTCAGGTCTTC. This translates into CASSLGEGPQVF.

This clonotype occurred many times. This sequence joins TRBV5-1 and TRBJ1-1; perhaps TRBD1 as D (6 bases). This CDR3 contains 18 residues. V was pared by 0 bases and J by 1 base, with 19 bases between. Germline values: CDR1 SGHRS, CDR2 YFSETQ. CDR3 nucleotides: TGCGCCAGCAGCTTGGCCGGCAGGGGAAGCTTGTCGAACACTGAAGCTTTCTTT. Translated: CASSLAGRGSLSNTEAFF.

This clonotype was recorded many times. The rearrangement links TRBV20-1 to TRBJ1-2; 8 nucleotides agree with TRBD1. The germline gives CDR1 DFQATT, CDR2 SNEGSKA (reference sequence). The CDR3 contains 14 residues. Germline trimming cut 2 bases from V and 6 bases from J; bases unmatched to any gene: 8. CDR3 bases: TGCAGTGCTAGACCAGGACAGGGTGATGATGGCTACACCTTC. It translates to CSARPGQGDDGYTF.

This clonotype was detected many times. The V gene is TRBV5-1, the J gene TRBJ1-1, with D possibly being TRBD1 (5 bases). The ends were cut back, 5 bases at V and 5 bases at J, with 19 bases in the middle. The CDR3 is 15 residues long. CDR1 is SGHRS, CDR2 YFSETQ, per germline. CDR3 sequence reads: CASRPDGGSETEAFF. The CDR3 coding sequence is TGCGCCAGCAGACCCGATGGGGGATCGGAGACTGAAGCTTTCTTT.

This clonotype has ten or more counts. The V gene is TRBV5-1, the J gene TRBJ2-7; D is uncertain. The length of the CDR3 is 14 residues. Trimming left V 4 bases short and J 0 bases short, with 11 bases between. Per the germline V gene, CDR1 is SGHRS and CDR2 is YFSETQ. The CDR3 protein is CASSPAKGSYEQYF. The CDR3 nucleotides are TGCGCCAGCAGCCCTGCCAAGGGCTCCTACGAGCAGTACTTC. Using reference TRBV5-1 and TRBJ2-7 for the parts outside the CDR3, the full variable domain is KAGVTQTPRYLIKTRGQQVTLSCSPISGHRSVSWYQQTPGQGLQFLFEYFSETQRNKGNFPGRFSGRQFSNSRSEMNVSTLELGDSALYLCASSPAKGSYEQYFGPGTRLTVT.

The chain couples TRBV6-6 to TRBJ1-1, with D uncertain. Per the germline V gene, CDR1 is MNHNY and CDR2 is SVGAGI (reference sequence). The ends were cut back, 6 bases at V and 0 bases at J, with 14 bases in the middle. The CDR3 sequence is 15 residues long. The CDR3 region is CASSPSLAMNTEAFF. The DNA for the CDR3 is TGTGCCAGCAGCCCTTCCTTGGCCATGAACACTGAAGCTTTCTTT.

This clonotype was counted many times. CDR3 sequence reads: CSVVQGYEQYF. Written as DNA, the CDR3 is TGCAGCGTGGTACAGGGGTACGAGCAGTACTTC. The chain joins TRBV29-1 to TRBJ2-7; TRBD1 aligns across 7 bases. There are 11 residues in the CDR3. Germline CDR1 reads SQVTM; CDR2 reads ANQGSEA. Trimming at V came to 6 bases and at J to 4 bases, leaving 3 bases not matched to a gene.

This clonotype occurred many times. CDR3 sequence reads: CASSSDRPENTEAFF. CDR3 in DNA: TGTGCCAGCAGTTCCGACAGGCCCGAGAACACTGAAGCTTTCTTT. This chain connects TRBV2 to TRBJ1-1, with D possibly TRBD1 on 6 matching bases. The CDR3 sequence is 15 residues long. With 5 bases removed from V and 1 base from J, the gap between germline ends came to 14 bases. Germline CDR1 is SNHLY and CDR2 is FYNNEI.

In this sample, this clonotype turned up many times. The chain couples TRBV5-6 to TRBJ2-7, with D possibly being TRBD1 or TRBD2 (5 bases each). The CDR3 spans 13 residues. Germline V gives CDR1 SGHDT, CDR2 YYEEEE. With 4 bases removed from V and 5 bases from J, the gap between germline ends came to 13 bases. This CDR3 is CASSARGRDEQYF. CDR3 sequence (DNA): TGTGCCAGCAGCGCGAGGGGTCGCGACGAGCAGTACTTC.

There are many counts of this clonotype. The rearrangement links TRBV5-1 to TRBJ1-1; tentatively, D is TRBD1 (6 bases). This CDR3 spans 14 amino acids. Between the trimmed V and J ends, which lost 0 bases and 0 bases, there was a span of 6 bases. Germline V gene lookup returns CDR1 SGHRS and CDR2 YFSETQ. CDR3 loop: CASSLDRVNTEAFF. The CDR3 bases are TGCGCCAGCAGCTTGGACAGGGTGAACACTGAAGCTTTCTTT.

This clonotype showed up many times. The chain employs TRBV12-3 or TRBV12-4 and TRBJ2-1; possibly TRBD2 for D (5 bases). V shed 1 base and J shed 2 bases, with 12 bases lying between them. The CDR3 length is 16 residues. The DNA for the CDR3 is TGTGCCAGCAGTTTAGGAGGGCTTGGGACCTACAATGAGCAGTTCTTC. This gives the protein CASSLGGLGTYNEQFF.

This clonotype was recorded many times. V gene TRBV29-1 combines with J gene TRBJ1-1; the match to TRBD1 covers 7 bases. Per the germline V gene, CDR1 is SQVTM and CDR2 is ANQGSEA. This CDR3 contains 13 residues. The V and J ends lost 8 bases and 7 bases, in that order; junction bases with no gene match: 13. CDR3 sequence reads: CSSTGAAGFEAFF. The DNA for the CDR3 is TGCAGCTCCACAGGGGCCGCCGGCTTTGAAGCTTTCTTT.

There are many counts of this clonotype. This chain connects TRBV15 to TRBJ2-7; D is unclear. The germline V gene has CDR1 LNHNV and CDR2 YYDKDF (reference sequence). This CDR3 has 16 amino acids. The germline V and J ends were trimmed by 0 bases and 5 bases, with 17 bases remaining between them. The CDR3 DNA is TGTGCCACCAGCAGAGATCCTGCAAGGGTTGAGCACGAGCAGTACTTC. Protein product: CATSRDPARVEHEQYF.

This clonotype was found many times. The CDR3 protein is CASSLGQNTGELFF. The CDR3 coding sequence is TGCGCCAGCAGCTTGGGGCAGAACACCGGGGAGCTGTTTTTT. The J gene is TRBJ2-2, the V gene TRBV5-1; no clear D gene. Trimming shortened V by 0 bases and J by 1 base, and 4 bases separated the two germline ends. The CDR3 loop spans 14 amino acids. Germline values: CDR1 SGHRS, CDR2 YFSETQ.

This clonotype was seen ten or more times. V gene TRBV5-1 combines with J gene TRBJ2-3; D is unresolved. V was cut by 4 bases and J by 0 bases, with 12 bases left in between. CDR1 and CDR2 (germline): SGHRS, YFSETQ. There are 15 residues in the CDR3. The CDR3 loop is CASSGQHPSTDTQYF. CDR3 bases: TGCGCCAGCAGCGGTCAACATCCTAGCACAGATACGCAGTATTTT.

The sample holds one count of this clonotype. This may stem from a read error, because a much larger clone lies one nucleotide away. This chain uses TRBV5-6 with TRBJ1-2; tentatively, D is TRBD1 (5 bases). Germline assignment: CDR1 SGHDT and CDR2 YYEEEE. This CDR3 is built from 14 residues. The V end was cut by 9 bases, the J end by 4 bases, with 19 bases between. In nucleotides, the CDR3 is TGTGCCAACATGAAGGGAGTTGGGGCCTATGGCTACACCTTC. The encoded protein is CANMKGVGAYGYTF.

There are many counts of this clonotype. V usage is TRBV20-1 and J usage is TRBJ2-1; D is possibly TRBD1 or TRBD2 (5 bases each). The CDR3 consists of 14 residues. CDR1 is DFQATT, CDR2 SNEGSKA, per germline (reference sequence). V lost 2 bases and J 5 bases, leaving 13 bases between the germline ends. CDR3 DNA sequence: TGCAGTGCTAGAATGTCGAGGGGCAACAATGAGCAGTTCTTC. This codes for CSARMSRGNNEQFF.